These 20 T cell receptor beta chains came from one sample sequenced in a study of T cells in Graves' hyperthyroidism and ophthalmopathy. Amplified regions were TCR beta CDR3 sequences from RNA transcripts. First-round RT-PCR with HTBI primers amplified the TCR CDR3 region. One entry per CDR3 protein results from TCRdb running MiXCR on the multiplex PCR reads. The sample carries a few hundred thousand distinct CDR3 sequences, 15% recorded once. The sample was blood. Receptor source: a woman in her twenties or thirties with Graves' hyperthyroidism.

This clonotype was detected many times. V and J are TRBV7-9 and TRBJ1-2, with 11 positions matching TRBD1. CDR1 SEHNR and CDR2 FQNEAQ come from the germline V gene (reference sequence). The ends lost 0 bases at V and 6 bases at J; junction bases unmatched: 3. The CDR3 runs to 15 residues. CDR3 sequence (DNA): TGTGCCAGCAGCTTAGCTGGACAGGGGGCAAATGGCTACACCTTC. This gives the protein CASSLAGQGANGYTF. The full variable domain, in which reference TRBV7-9 and TRBJ1-2 provide the parts outside the CDR3, is DTGVSQNPRHKITKRGQNVTFRCDPISEHNRLYWYRQTLGQGPEFLTYFQNEAQLEKSRLLSDRFSAERPKGSFSTLEIQRTEQGDSAMYLCASSLAGQGANGYTFGSGTRLTVV.

V gene TRBV7-2 combines with J gene TRBJ1-4, with 10 positions matching TRBD1. Germline values: CDR1 SGHTA, CDR2 FQGNSA. The ends lost 1 base at V and 4 bases at J; junction bases unmatched: 3. CDR3 length equals 16 residues. The CDR3 DNA sequence: TGTGCCAGCAGCTTAGGACAGGGGGCGAGTAATGAAAAACTGTTTTTT. As protein: CASSLGQGASNEKLFF.

This clonotype was recorded at least ten times. The chain combines TRBV20-1 with TRBJ2-1; 7 bases agree with TRBD1. V trimming: 0 bases; J trimming: 4 bases; junction bases outside the gene matches: 6. Germline V gene data show CDR1 as DFQATT and CDR2 as SNEGSKA (reference sequence). The CDR3 is 15 amino acids. The DNA of the CDR3 is TGCAGTGCTAGAGATGAAGGGGGCAAGTACAATGAGCAGTTCTTC. As protein: CSARDEGGKYNEQFF.

V gene TRBV5-1 combines with J gene TRBJ2-7; TRBD2 matches at 10 bases. The CDR3 runs to 15 residues. Germline loops: CDR1 SGHRS, CDR2 YFSETQ. Trimming took 0 bases from V and 7 from J; bases not matched to a gene: 7. The CDR3 DNA is TGCGCCAGCAGCTTGGAAGGGACTAGCGCGAGGGAGCAGTACTTC. Residues: CASSLEGTSAREQYF.

V and J are TRBV10-1 and TRBJ2-3; 9 nucleotides line up with TRBD2. The germline V gene encodes CDR1 WNHNN and CDR2 SYGVQD (reference sequence). The trim removed 6 bases at V and 5 bases at J, leaving 15 bases unmatched. This CDR3 is built from 17 residues. CDR3 sequence (DNA): TGCGCCAGCAGCCCGGAATACGGGCGGGAGGGCCGAGATACGCAGTATTTT. Encoded protein: CASSPEYGREGRDTQYF.

This clonotype was observed a handful of times. The J gene is TRBJ1-2, the V gene TRBV10-3; unclear D gene. The V gene's germline CDR1 is ENHRY and CDR2 SYGVKD. This CDR3 is 13 amino acids long. The ends were cut back, 2 bases at V and 3 bases at J, with 7 bases in the middle. CDR3 nucleotides: TGTGCCATCAGTGAGAGCGAGGACTATGGCTACACCTTC. Translating gives CAISESEDYGYTF.

This clonotype has a single count. V and J are TRBV10-3 and TRBJ2-1; 14 nucleotides agree with TRBD2. Germline V gene lookup returns CDR1 ENHRY and CDR2 SYGVKD. The trim removed 3 bases at V and 8 bases at J, leaving 9 bases unmatched. The CDR3 loop spans 17 amino acids. The CDR3 spells CAISDPMTSGRADEQFF. The CDR3 DNA reads as TGTGCCATCAGTGACCCAATGACTAGCGGGAGGGCCGATGAGCAGTTCTTC.

This clonotype has ten or more counts. The chain recombines TRBV28 with TRBJ1-1, with 7 positions matching TRBD1. The CDR3 totals 14 residues. V dropped 5 bases and J dropped 0; count of bases not matched to a gene: 3. Germline CDR1 and CDR2: MDHEN and SYDVKM. CDR3: CASSVQGMNTEAFF. The CDR3 DNA reads TGTGCCAGCAGTGTACAGGGGATGAACACTGAAGCTTTCTTT.

This clonotype has only a few counts. V usage is TRBV18 and J usage is TRBJ2-7, with D tentatively TRBD2 (7 bases). Trimming removed 3 bases from V and 2 bases from J, with 14 bases in between. Germline V gene sequence: CDR1 KGHSH, CDR2 LQKENI. The CDR3 is 15 residues long. CDR3 sequence reads: CASSPNGGQTYEQYF. In nucleotides, the CDR3 is TGTGCCAGCTCACCCAACGGGGGGCAGACCTACGAGCAGTACTTC.

This clonotype has ten or more counts. This chain uses TRBV20-1 with TRBJ2-7; a possible D gene is TRBD1 (5 bases). The CDR3 sequence is 14 residues long. The ends were cut back, 8 bases at V and 4 bases at J, with 21 bases in the middle. CDR1 and CDR2 (germline): DFQATT, SNEGSKA (reference sequence). CDR3 sequence: CSTHGRRQSYEQYF. Here the CDR3 DNA reads TGCAGTACCCACGGTAGGAGACAGTCGTACGAGCAGTACTTC.

This clonotype was seen many times. The rearrangement joins TRBV15 to TRBJ1-6, with D maybe TRBD1 (5 bases). Germline V CDR1 and CDR2: LNHNV, YYDKDF (reference sequence). This CDR3 region has 15 residues. The V gene lost 3 bases and the J gene lost 9 bases, with 15 bases spanning the gap. The chain's CDR3 is CATSRAGTIGSPLHF. The CDR3 nucleotides are TGTGCCACCAGCAGGGCAGGGACTATTGGTTCACCCCTCCACTTT.

This clonotype has at least ten counts. The CDR3, as DNA: TGTGCCAGCAGCCAAGAAGGCGGGAGTGAATTAGAGACCCAGTACTTC. Its protein product is CASSQEGGSELETQYF. V usage is TRBV4-2 and J usage is TRBJ2-5; the match to TRBD2 covers 7 bases. Germline loops: CDR1 LGHNA, CDR2 YNFKEQ. V lost 0 bases to trimming and J lost 4 bases; unmatched junction nucleotides: 8. The CDR3 is made up of 16 amino acids.

This clonotype was picked up many times. The chain joins TRBV6-1 to TRBJ1-1; D unresolved. Germline assignment: CDR1 MNHNS and CDR2 SASEGT. CDR3 length: 13 amino acids. Trimming pared 7 bases from V and 4 bases from J, leaving 13 bases between. Here the CDR3 reads CASKAQRSTEAFF. CDR3 coding DNA: TGTGCCAGCAAGGCTCAGCGTTCCACTGAAGCTTTCTTT.

This clonotype was seen at least ten times. The V gene is TRBV12-3 or TRBV12-4, the J gene TRBJ1-5; tentative D call: TRBD1 (6 bases). This CDR3 has 14 amino acids. The V and J ends lost 5 bases and 1 base respectively, with 9 bases between them. The CDR3 DNA sequence: TGTGCCAGCAGTCTCGGGACAAGCAATCAGCCCCAGCATTTT. Its protein is CASSLGTSNQPQHF.

This clonotype was detected a few times. The chain is built from TRBV20-1 and TRBJ1-6, with D possibly being TRBD1 (5 bases). V was clipped by 0 bases and J by 7 bases, with 13 bases between them. The CDR3 contains 15 residues. Germline V CDR1 and CDR2: DFQATT, SNEGSKA (reference sequence). CDR3: CSAREGRGINSPLHF. CDR3 bases: TGCAGTGCTAGAGAGGGTCGGGGGATAAATTCACCCCTCCACTTT.

Ten or more counts support this clonotype. This sequence joins TRBV6-2 or TRBV6-3 and TRBJ1-1; D possibly corresponds to TRBD1 (5 bases). This CDR3 has 14 amino acids. Germline assignment: CDR1 MNHEY and CDR2 SVGEGT. Trimming shortened V by 2 bases and J by 1 base, and 8 bases separated the two germline ends. CDR3 sequence: CASSYAGTNTEAFF. Here the CDR3 DNA reads TGTGCCAGCAGTTACGCAGGGACGAACACTGAAGCTTTCTTT.

This clonotype turned up a few times. This chain joins TRBV7-2 and TRBJ1-6, with 9 bases lining up with TRBD1. Trimming cost V 5 bases and J 5 bases; bases outside gene matches: 4. The CDR3 spans 15 residues. Per the germline V gene, CDR1 is SGHTA and CDR2 is FQGNSA. The CDR3 coding sequence is TGTGCCAGCAGCCCACAGGGGGCTGATAATTCACCCCTCCACTTT. This codes for CASSPQGADNSPLHF.

This clonotype was detected only a few times. The gene calls are TRBV28 and TRBJ2-5; either TRBD1 or TRBD2 may supply D (5 bases each). The CDR3 is 12 amino acids. The ends were cut back, 2 bases at V and 6 bases at J, with 7 bases in the middle. Germline loops: CDR1 MDHEN, CDR2 SYDVKM. The CDR3 DNA reads as TGTGCCAGCAGTTTACGGGGCCAGACCCAGTACTTC. It specifies CASSLRGQTQYF.

In the case of this clonotype: A much larger clone lies one base from this, so it may be a read error. The rearrangement uses TRBV12-3 or TRBV12-4 and TRBJ2-1; 10 bases are a match to TRBD2. The CDR3 has 15 residues. CDR3 in amino acids: CTSSLRLAGVDEQFF. In DNA, the CDR3 is TGTACCAGCAGTTTGCGTCTAGCGGGAGTCGATGAGCAGTTCTTC.

This clonotype appeared many times. The V and J genes are TRBV6-1 and TRBJ1-1, with a possible D match to TRBD1 (6 bases). The CDR3 runs to 15 residues. V lost 0 bases to trimming and J lost 6 bases, with 14 bases between them. In germline, CDR1 is MNHNS, CDR2 SASEGT. CDR3 nucleotides: TGTGCCAGCAGTGAAGCTGAGGGGGAGGCTGCTGAAGCTTTCTTT. It encodes CASSEAEGEAAEAFF.